Listed below are T cell receptor beta chains from one sample, sequenced in a study of blood T cells in healthy people across ages. TCRdb processed the 5' RACE reads anew with MiXCR; each CDR3 protein has one entry. This sample has some 700,000 distinct CDR3 sequences, with more than 40% found just once. Sequencing was carried out using blood. These receptors all stem from a woman in her sixties in good health. CDR3s leave out the opening cysteine and the closing phenylalanine or tryptophan. Each record gives: V gene, J gene, CDR3 protein.

V gene: TRBV2; J gene: TRBJ2-1; CDR3 protein: ASFYIQSASGGNEQF
V gene: TRBV20-1; J gene: TRBJ1-6; CDR3 protein: SAPTPGTGASTLH
V gene: TRBV25-1; J gene: NA; CDR3 protein: ASRGGGTYEQY
V gene: TRBV10-3; J gene: TRBJ2-1; CDR3 protein: AISAAGGTNNEQF
V gene: TRBV7-6; J gene: TRBJ2-7; CDR3 protein: ASSLAGGTGSYEQY
V gene: TRBV3-1; J gene: TRBJ2-3; CDR3 protein: ASSQNPTDTQY
V gene: TRBV7-2; J gene: TRBJ2-7; CDR3 protein: ASSSPGQSSYEQY
V gene: TRBV4-3; J gene: TRBJ1-2; CDR3 protein: ASSPNWGTNYGYT
V gene: TRBV7-8; J gene: TRBJ2-7; CDR3 protein: ASSAIRVPYNEQY
V gene: TRBV7-2; J gene: TRBJ1-5; CDR3 protein: ASSLALGGNQPQH
V gene: TRBV20-1; J gene: TRBJ2-5; CDR3 protein: SARDVNADRGRETQY
V gene: TRBV7-8; J gene: TRBJ1-1; CDR3 protein: ASSLEGTDAEAF
V gene: TRBV4-2; J gene: TRBJ2-1; CDR3 protein: ASSQGGVRDHEQF
V gene: TRBV7-6; J gene: TRBJ1-6; CDR3 protein: ASSTGPGNSPLH
V gene: TRBV20-1; J gene: TRBJ2-1; CDR3 protein: SEETGAGEQF
V gene: TRBV6-5; J gene: TRBJ2-7; CDR3 protein: ASSYEGRGYEQY
V gene: TRBV20-1; J gene: TRBJ1-4; CDR3 protein: SARDLGAATNEKLF
V gene: TRBV20-1; J gene: TRBJ2-1; CDR3 protein: SARALYNEQF
V gene: TRBV7-2; J gene: TRBJ2-7; CDR3 protein: ASLRLADISYEQY
V gene: TRBV29-1; J gene: TRBJ2-5; CDR3 protein: SVAFGTVRETQY
V gene: TRBV9; J gene: TRBJ2-3; CDR3 protein: ASSVGPERTGTDTQY
V gene: TRBV28; J gene: TRBJ2-7; CDR3 protein: ASAGLAGAAGYEQY
V gene: TRBV18; J gene: TRBJ1-2; CDR3 protein: ASSPAGTGGDYGYT
V gene: TRBV15; J gene: TRBJ1-5; CDR3 protein: ATSRLQGYNQPQH
V gene: TRBV28; J gene: TRBJ2-6; CDR3 protein: ASKISGANVLT
V gene: TRBV25-1; J gene: TRBJ2-2; CDR3 protein: ASSEEWTGGTGELF
V gene: TRBV12-3/TRBV12-4; J gene: TRBJ2-6; CDR3 protein: ASSLESGGASGANVLT
V gene: TRBV12-3/TRBV12-4; J gene: TRBJ1-1; CDR3 protein: ASSVLFEGTEAF
V gene: TRBV4-1; J gene: NA; CDR3 protein: ASSQDRDGESGYEQY
V gene: TRBV5-1; J gene: TRBJ2-3; CDR3 protein: ASSLGLASGTDTQY
V gene: TRBV5-1; J gene: TRBJ2-6; CDR3 protein: ASSLLPSGANVLT
V gene: TRBV5-5; J gene: TRBJ2-1; CDR3 protein: ASSGTPYNEQF